The clone carrying this T cell receptor beta chain was seen at least ten times. No antigen is known for it. The data were taken from a study of early T cells in non-severe SARS-CoV-2 infection. About the research overall: Sequencing input comprised bulk RNA from unsorted whole blood; chain pairing was not available. Notes on the study in general: Anti-spike CD8 specificities were favored by VDJdb matching, whose results missed private and CD4 specificities.

Each cDNA molecule carried a unique molecular identifier. TCRdb ran MiXCR on the 5' RACE reads and lists one entry per CDR3 protein. The table lists 55,000 to 65,000 distinct CDR3 sequences, around 13% of them singletons. The CDR3 loop spans 15 amino acids. The V and J ends lost 1 base and 2 bases respectively, with 6 bases between them. The chain carries TRBV12-3 or TRBV12-4 and TRBJ2-6, with D uncertain. This clonotype was sampled from an adult who was a healthcare worker with PCR-confirmed SARS-CoV-2 infection or an uninfected control (not recorded which). Sequences were obtained from whole blood. The CDR3 bases are TGTGCCAGCAGTTTAGGGCTGGCTGGGGCCAACGTCCTGACTTTC. It is translated as CASSLGLAGANVLTF.